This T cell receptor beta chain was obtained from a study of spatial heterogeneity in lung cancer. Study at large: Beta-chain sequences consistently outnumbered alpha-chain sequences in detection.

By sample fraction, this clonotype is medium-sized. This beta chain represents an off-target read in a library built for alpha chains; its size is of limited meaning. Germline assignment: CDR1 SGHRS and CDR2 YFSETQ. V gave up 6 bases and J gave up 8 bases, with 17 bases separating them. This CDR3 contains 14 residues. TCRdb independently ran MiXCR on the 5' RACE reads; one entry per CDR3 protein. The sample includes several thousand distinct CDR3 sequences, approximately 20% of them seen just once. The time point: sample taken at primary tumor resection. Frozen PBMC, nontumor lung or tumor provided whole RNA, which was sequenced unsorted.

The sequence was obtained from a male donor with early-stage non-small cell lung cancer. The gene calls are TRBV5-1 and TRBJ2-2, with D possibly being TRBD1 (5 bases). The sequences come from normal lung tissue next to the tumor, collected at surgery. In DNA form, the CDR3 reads TGCGCCAGCATCGGAGAGACAGCTGTGGGGGAGCTGTTTTTT. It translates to CASIGETAVGELFF.